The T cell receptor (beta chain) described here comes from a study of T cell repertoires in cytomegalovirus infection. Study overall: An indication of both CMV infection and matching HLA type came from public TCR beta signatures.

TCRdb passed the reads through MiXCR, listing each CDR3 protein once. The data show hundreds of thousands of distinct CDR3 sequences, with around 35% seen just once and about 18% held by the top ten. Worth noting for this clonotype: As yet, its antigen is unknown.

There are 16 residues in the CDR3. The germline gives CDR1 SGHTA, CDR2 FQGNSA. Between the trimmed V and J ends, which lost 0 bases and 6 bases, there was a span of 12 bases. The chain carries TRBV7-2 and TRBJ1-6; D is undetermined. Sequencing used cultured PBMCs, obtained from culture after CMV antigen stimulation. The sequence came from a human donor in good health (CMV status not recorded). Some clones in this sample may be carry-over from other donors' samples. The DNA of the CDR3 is TGTGCCAGCAGCTTAGCCCTCCCGGGCGGTAATTCACCCCTCCACTTT. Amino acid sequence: CASSLALPGGNSPLHF.